This TCR beta chain was obtained from a study of T-cell memory formation after mild COVID-19. Findings of the study overall: That cross-reactive memory joined was suggested by some responding clones appearing in pre-infection memory. Shrinking CD4+ clones resided mostly in CM and EM, and CD8+ ones in EMRA. Later expanders leaned CD4+, whereas day 15 to 85 contracting clones were balanced CD4/CD8.

This clonotype was detected only a few times. What it binds is unknown. CDR1 is SNHLY, CDR2 FYNNEI, per germline. Trimming shortened V by 5 bases and J by 5 bases, and 12 bases separated the two germline ends. This CDR3 has 14 residues. With constant-segment primers, 5'RACE yielded cDNA libraries of TCR alpha and TCR beta that carried sample barcodes and UMIs. MiXCR was run by TCRdb on the 5' RACE reads, yielding one entry per CDR3 protein. This table holds around 300,000 distinct CDR3 sequences, roughly 13% found once. The sequenced sample consisted of PBMCs or a T cell subset sorted from them (not recorded which). The sequence came from a man younger than 35 who had mild COVID-19 (a few samples of this study predate the infection). Cell type and time point are not known. This chain connects TRBV2 to TRBJ2-2; D not resolved. This CDR3 is CASSTLRMTGELFF. DNA of the CDR3: TGTGCCAGCAGTACGTTGCGAATGACCGGGGAGCTGTTTTTT.